The TCR beta chain described here comes from a study of low-dose radiotherapy and immunotherapy resistance in tumors. Study at large: Doses of 0.5 Gy per fraction every 2 weeks, totaling 6.5 Gy, went to Cohort 1.

This clonotype was found many times. Sample time point: after trial treatment. The treatment denotes: LDRT plus nivolumab, ipilimumab, low-dose cyclophosphamide and aspirin (RACIN trial). CDR1 MNHEY and CDR2 SVGEGT come from the germline V gene. The CDR3 loop spans 14 amino acids. The germline V and J ends were trimmed by 5 bases and 5 bases, with 15 bases remaining between them. Gene-specific TRAV and TRBV primers were used for first-strand cDNA, covering alpha and beta chains. TCRs were amplified for around 21 PCR cycles with a constant-region primer and V-primer adapter. MiXCR was run by TCRdb on the reads, yielding one entry per CDR3 protein. The sample holds more than 90,000 distinct CDR3 sequences, 20% seen once.

The sequencing here drew on PBMCs, taken after low-dose radiotherapy plus immunotherapy. The chain has TRBV6-2 or TRBV6-3 and TRBJ1-2; D possibly corresponds to TRBD1 (6 bases). This TCR derives from a male donor with prostate cancer. CDR3 sequence: CASSLQGLGYGYTF. CDR3 DNA: TGTGCCAGCAGTCTACAGGGACTTGGGTATGGCTACACCTTC.